These 4 T cell receptor beta chains share one sample of origin, sequenced in a study of blood T cell repertoires in COVID-19. TCRdb keeps only in-frame clones here, not all; method: immunoSEQ multiplex PCR. The repertoire has roughly 130,000 clones, 75% to 90% of them found once; the top ten carry approximately 2%. Sequenced input: peripheral blood. All receptors come from a man aged 70 or older with acute or convalescent COVID-19.

The chain's CDR3 is CASSMGGYSGNTIYF. The CDR3 DNA is TGTGCCAGCTCCATGGGGGGGTACTCTGGAAACACCATATATTTT. The rearrangement uses TRBV11-2 and TRBJ1-3; TRBD1 is a possible D gene (5 bases). Trimming stripped 8 bases from V and 0 bases from J, with 14 bases between. Germline V CDR1 and CDR2: SGHAT, FQNNGV. The CDR3 covers 15 residues. Variable domain in full (rest from reference TRBV11-2 and TRBJ1-3): EAGVAQSPRYKIIEKRQSVAFWCNPISGHATLYWYQQILGQGPKLLIQFQNNGVVDDSQLPKDRFSAERLKGVDSTLKIQPAKLEDSAVYLCASSMGGYSGNTIYFGEGSWLTVV.

The chain recombines TRBV5-5 with TRBJ2-7; possibly TRBD1 for D (6 bases). The CDR3 spans 15 residues. The V end lost 3 bases, the J end lost 3 bases, and 16 bases lay between the germline ends. Germline values: CDR1 SGHKS, CDR2 YYEKEE (reference sequence). The CDR3 DNA follows: TGTGCCAGCAGCTCTGCCGACAGGCAGTACTACGAGCAGTACTTC. Translating gives CASSSADRQYYEQYF. The complete variable domain, with remaining parts taken from reference TRBV5-5 and TRBJ2-7, reads DAGVTQSPTHLIKTRGQQVTLRCSPISGHKSVSWYQQVLGQGPQFIFQYYEKEERGRGNFPDRFSARQFPNYSSELNVNALLLGDSALYLCASSSADRQYYEQYFGPGTRLTVT.

The chain employs TRBV9 and TRBJ2-5, with 10 bases aligning to TRBD1. Germline V gene lookup returns CDR1 SGDLS and CDR2 YYNGEE. CDR3 length: 14 amino acids. V lost 3 bases and J lost 5; bases outside the gene matches: 4. The CDR3 loop reads CASSGTGGAETQYF. In DNA, the CDR3 is TGTGCCAGCAGCGGGACAGGGGGGGCGGAGACCCAGTACTTC. The full variable domain, rest sourced from reference TRBV9 and TRBJ2-5, is DSGVTQTPKHLITATGQRVTLRCSPRSGDLSVYWYQQSLDQGLQFLIQYYNGEERAKGNILERFSAQQFPDLHSELNLSSLELGDSALYFCASSGTGGAETQYFGPGTRLLVL.

This chain joins TRBV13 and TRBJ2-7, with 7 bases that match TRBD1. Trimming took 0 bases from V and 2 from J; bases not matched to a gene: 31. The length of the CDR3 is 24 residues. CDR1 and CDR2 (germline): PRHDT, FYEKMQ (reference sequence). Written as DNA, the CDR3 is TGTGCCAGCAGCTTAGGCCTGGGTAGTTTGAGGGGGCGAGTTGGCGAAGATATTACCTACGAGCAGTACTTC. Translated, it gives CASSLGLGSLRGRVGEDITYEQYF.